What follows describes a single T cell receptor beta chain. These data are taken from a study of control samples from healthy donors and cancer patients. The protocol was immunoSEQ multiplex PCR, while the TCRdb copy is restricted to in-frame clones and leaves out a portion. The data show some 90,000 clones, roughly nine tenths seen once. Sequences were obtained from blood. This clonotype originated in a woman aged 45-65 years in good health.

The DNA of the CDR3 is TGTGCCAGCAGTCGGGGTGTCTGGAACACTGAAGCTTTCTTT. Translating gives CASSRGVWNTEAFF. The J gene is TRBJ1-1, the V gene TRBV25-1, with D hard to call. V gave up 5 bases and J gave up 1 base, with 11 bases separating them. CDR3 length equals 14 residues. CDR1 and CDR2 from the germline V gene are MGHDK and SYGVNS.